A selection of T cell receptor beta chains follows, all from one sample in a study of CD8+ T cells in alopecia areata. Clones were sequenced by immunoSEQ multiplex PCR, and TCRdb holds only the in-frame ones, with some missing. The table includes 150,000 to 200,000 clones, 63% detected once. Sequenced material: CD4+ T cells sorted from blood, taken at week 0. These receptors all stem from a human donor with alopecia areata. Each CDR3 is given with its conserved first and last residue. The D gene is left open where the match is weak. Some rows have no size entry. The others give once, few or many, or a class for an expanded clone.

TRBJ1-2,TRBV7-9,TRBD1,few,CASSLGDSGSYGYTF,TGTGCCAGCAGCTTAGGGGACAGTGGATCCTATGGCTACACCTTC
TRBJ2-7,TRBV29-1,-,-,CSVGGRQGPGEQYF,TGCAGCGTTGGAGGGCGGCAGGGGCCGGGCGAGCAGTACTTC
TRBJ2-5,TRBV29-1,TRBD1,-,CSVGQVETQYF,TGCAGCGTGGGACAGGTGGAGACCCAGTACTTC
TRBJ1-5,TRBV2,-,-,CASSLSGTYQPQHF,TGTGCCAGCAGTCTTTCCGGGACATATCAGCCCCAGCATTTT
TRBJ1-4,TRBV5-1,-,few,CASSLDPSGNKLFF,TGCGCCAGCAGCTTAGATCCTTCAGGGAACAAACTGTTTTTT
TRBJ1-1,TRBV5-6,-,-,CASSLVGAGEAFF,TGTGCCAGCAGCTTGGTAGGGGCGGGAGAAGCTTTCTTT
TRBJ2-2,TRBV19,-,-,CASRPGPPSGELFF,TGTGCCAGTCGGCCGGGTCCACCATCCGGGGAGCTGTTTTTT
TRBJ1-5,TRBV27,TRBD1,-,CASSLTGGNQPQHF,TGTGCCAGCAGTTTGACAGGGGGCAATCAGCCCCAGCATTTT
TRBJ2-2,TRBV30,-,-,CAWSVEAAGRTGELFF,TGTGCCTGGAGTGTAGAGGCCGCAGGCAGGACCGGGGAGCTGTTTTTT
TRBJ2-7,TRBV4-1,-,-,CASSPFGRAYEQYF,TGCGCCAGCAGCCCCTTTGGACGGGCATACGAGCAGTACTTC